The 17 T cell receptor beta chains reported below all come from one sample, sequenced in a study of regulatory T cells in long-lasting Graves disease. As for time point: newly diagnosed GD, antithyroid drugs for less than 3 months. From RNA extracted from PBMCs, the TCR library was made. Building the TCR beta libraries relied on iRepertoire HTBI primers, and CDR3 regions underwent Arm-PCR. TCRdb passed the multiplex PCR reads through MiXCR, listing each CDR3 protein once. The data show approximately 400,000 distinct CDR3 sequences, 12% seen once. These data were also reused for a study on T cells in Graves' hyperthyroidism and ophthalmopathy.

Sequenced material: peripheral blood mononuclear cells (PBMCs), taken at new diagnosis, from a patient treated with antithyroid drugs. These receptors all stem from a woman aged 18-29 years with Graves disease.

The V gene is TRBV15, the J gene TRBJ1-1, with D perhaps matching TRBD1 (5 bases). The V end was cut by 2 bases, the J end by 4 bases, with 17 bases between. Germline values: CDR1 LNHNV, CDR2 YYDKDF (reference sequence). The CDR3 sequence is 16 residues long. Written as DNA, the CDR3 is TGTGCCACCAGCAGAACAATCTCAGGGCTCGGCACTGAAGCTTTCTTT. Translating it yields CATSRTISGLGTEAFF.

This clonotype was seen at least ten times. The V and J genes are TRBV12-3 or TRBV12-4 and TRBJ1-2; D is perhaps TRBD1 (6 bases). The germline V and J ends were trimmed by 4 bases and 7 bases, with 13 bases remaining between them. The length of the CDR3 is 13 residues. The CDR3 sequence is CASSYTGPRGYTF. As DNA, the CDR3 is TGTGCCAGCAGTTATACAGGGCCTCGTGGCTACACCTTC.

In this sample, this clonotype turned up once. This chain links TRBV12-3 or TRBV12-4 with TRBJ1-5, with unresolved D. Deletions cut 3 bases from V and 6 bases from J, with 15 bases between. The CDR3 length is 15 residues. As DNA, the CDR3 is TGTGCCAGCAGTTTGAGAGGGAGGTTAAGTCAGCCCCAGCATTTT. Translated: CASSLRGRLSQPQHF.

This clonotype showed up many times. This chain connects TRBV6-1 to TRBJ2-2; D unresolved. The V gene lost 3 bases and the J gene lost 3 bases, with 8 bases spanning the gap. The CDR3 is 14 amino acids. Germline CDR1 and CDR2: MNHNS and SASEGT. CDR3 DNA sequence: TGTGCCAGCAGTGATCTGGTCGACACCGGGGAGCTGTTTTTT. Protein product: CASSDLVDTGELFF.

This clonotype occurred many times. The chain links TRBV6-2 or TRBV6-3 to TRBJ2-5; D unclear. Deletions cut 4 bases from V and 2 bases from J, with 20 bases between. CDR3 size: 17 residues. Germline-derived CDR1 and CDR2 are MNHEY and SVGEGT. The CDR3 protein is CASSSSFGWAPQETQYF. In DNA, the CDR3 is TGTGCCAGCAGTTCCTCGTTTGGTTGGGCCCCGCAAGAGACCCAGTACTTC.

This clonotype was counted at least ten times. The CDR3 region is CASSLRRVDGELFF. CDR3 nucleotide sequence: TGCGCCAGCAGCTTGCGCAGGGTCGACGGGGAGCTGTTTTTT. The chain uses TRBV5-1 and TRBJ2-2, with D possibly TRBD1 on 5 matching bases. Per germline, CDR1 SGHRS and CDR2 YFSETQ. V was pared by 1 base and J by 7 bases, with 11 bases between. The CDR3 sequence is 14 residues long.

The rearrangement uses TRBV20-1 and TRBJ2-6; tentative D call: TRBD2 (5 bases). Germline assignment: CDR1 DFQATT and CDR2 SNEGSKA (reference sequence). The CDR3 runs 17 residues. V gave up 6 bases and J gave up 0 bases, with 18 bases separating them. DNA of the CDR3: TGCAGTGCGCTGACTACCCGATGGCCCTCTGGGGCCAACGTCCTGACTTTC. This encodes CSALTTRWPSGANVLTF.

This clonotype was seen at least ten times. V is TRBV7-2 and J is TRBJ2-7; D not certain. V lost 0 bases to trimming and J lost 3 bases, with 6 bases between them. CDR3 length equals 13 residues. The germline gives CDR1 SGHTA, CDR2 FQGNSA. CDR3 protein: CASSLAADYEQYF. The CDR3 nucleotides read TGTGCCAGCAGCTTAGCTGCGGACTACGAGCAGTACTTC.

This clonotype has ten or more counts. DNA of the CDR3: TGCAGTGCTCTCGGACTAGCGGGGCAGTTCTTC. It codes for CSALGLAGQFF. The chain links TRBV20-1 to TRBJ2-1, with TRBD2 matching 11 bases. J gave up 12 bases and V 5 bases, and 3 bases lay outside the gene matches. The CDR3 spans 11 residues. Per germline, CDR1 DFQATT and CDR2 SNEGSKA (reference sequence).

This clonotype came up many times. The chain is built from TRBV2 and TRBJ2-1; no clear D. The CDR3 length is 15 residues. V was clipped by 7 bases and J by 3 bases, with 16 bases between them. Germline values: CDR1 SNHLY, CDR2 FYNNEI. The CDR3 spells CASKQTVDFYNEQFF. CDR3 sequence (DNA): TGTGCCAGCAAACAAACAGTGGATTTCTACAATGAGCAGTTCTTC.

This clonotype occurred a few times. The chain uses TRBV29-1 and TRBJ2-7; D gene unclear. V shed 7 bases and J shed 3 bases, with 13 bases lying between them. This CDR3 is built from 12 residues. Germline CDR1 is SQVTM and CDR2 is ANQGSEA. The CDR3 DNA sequence: TGCAGCGCCACAGACGGATACTACGAGCAGTACTTC. It yields the protein CSATDGYYEQYF.

This chain uses TRBV7-9 with TRBJ2-7; no clear D. Trimming left V 6 bases short and J 2 bases short, with 14 bases between. The CDR3 covers 14 residues. Germline V gene lookup returns CDR1 SEHNR and CDR2 FQNEAQ (reference sequence). The CDR3 nucleotides read TGTGCCAGCAGTCACGTTACATTTACCTACGAGCAGTACTTC. Its protein is CASSHVTFTYEQYF.

V and J are TRBV7-9 and TRBJ2-3; 10 bases map to TRBD1. Germline trimming cut 6 bases from V and 5 bases from J; bases unmatched to any gene: 8. Germline V lookup: CDR1 SEHNR, CDR2 FQNEAQ (reference sequence). CDR3 size: 15 residues. As DNA, the CDR3 is TGTGCCAGCAGTAAGACAGGGGGCGGTGAAGATACGCAGTATTTT. The encoded protein is CASSKTGGGEDTQYF.

This clonotype was recorded at least ten times. The rearrangement joins TRBV2 to TRBJ1-5; D might be TRBD1 (5 bases). Trimming cost V 1 base and J 2 bases, with 9 bases left between them. This CDR3 is built from 15 residues. CDR1 and CDR2 (germline): SNHLY, FYNNEI. CDR3 sequence (DNA): TGTGCCAGCAGTGAAGAAGGGGTTGGCAATCAGCCCCAGCATTTT. Residues: CASSEEGVGNQPQHF.

This chain uses TRBV5-8 with TRBJ2-1, with D tentatively TRBD1 (7 bases). The CDR3 runs to 17 residues. In germline, CDR1 is SGHTS, CDR2 YDEGEE. V was clipped by 4 bases and J by 1 base, with 18 bases between them. Here the CDR3 reads CASSQGGTGRSYNEQFF. The CDR3 coding sequence is TGTGCCAGCAGCCAGGGGGGAACAGGGAGGTCCTACAATGAGCAGTTCTTC.

This clonotype was recorded many times. The rearrangement uses TRBV20-1 and TRBJ2-7; 8 bases are shared with TRBD1. Germline V gene data show CDR1 as DFQATT and CDR2 as SNEGSKA (reference sequence). J was trimmed by 0 bases and V by 0 bases; bases with no gene match: 4. This CDR3 region has 15 residues. The CDR3 DNA follows: TGCAGTGCTAGAGATCCCACAGGGGGCTCCTACGAGCAGTACTTC. Translating it yields CSARDPTGGSYEQYF.

This chain joins TRBV15 and TRBJ2-1; the D is unclear. Trimming took 5 bases from V and 12 from J, leaving 17 bases between them. CDR3 length: 13 residues. Germline CDR1 LNHNV, CDR2 YYDKDF (reference sequence). The CDR3 region is CATSPVIGARQFF. Here the CDR3 DNA reads TGTGCCACCAGCCCCGTGATAGGTGCAAGGCAGTTCTTC.